This T cell receptor beta chain was documented in a study of cytomegalovirus exposure and HLA in healthy donors. Notes on the study in general: A later analysis linked a missense variant in DCLRE1C to the trimming of TCR beta V and J genes. There were some V segments, including TRBV6-2 and TRBV6-3, excluded as indistinguishable. Reports indicated that the classifier achieved high specificity and sensitivity in diagnosing cytomegalovirus status.

Turning to this clone: The antigen is not known.

This CDR3 spans 13 amino acids. V shed 0 bases and J shed 12 bases, with 11 bases lying between them. Germline CDR1 reads MNHEY; CDR2 reads SMNVEV (reference sequence). Primers included in the PCR were 60 Vbeta and 13 Jbeta primers. Sequencing was performed with immunoSEQ multiplex PCR; in TCRdb, only in-frame clones are kept and a portion is missing. Of about 130,000 clones listed, roughly 80% are singletons. This sequence originates from a man between 25 and 39 years old in good health and CMV-seronegative. V gene TRBV27 combines with J gene TRBJ1-4; D is undetermined. Sequencing was carried out using PBMCs. Here the CDR3 DNA reads TGTGCCAGCAGTTTATCCCCGCGGGAGGAACTGTTTTTT. It encodes CASSLSPREELFF.